This is a list of T cell receptor beta chains from one sample in a study of blood T cells in healthy people across ages. One entry per CDR3 protein results from TCRdb running MiXCR on the 5' RACE reads. The sample shows fewer than 700,000 distinct CDR3 sequences, 35% to 50% of them seen only once. The sample was blood. The receptors derive from a man at least 80 years old in good health. Both conserved end residues are part of each CDR3. Fields, in order: clone size, D gene, V gene, J gene, CDR3 protein, CDR3 DNA. The D gene is left open where the match is weak. Only part of the rows carry a size: once, few, many, or a class if the clone is expanded.

clone size: few
D gene: NA
V gene: TRBV5-1
J gene: TRBJ2-1
CDR3 protein: CASSQGGNEQFF
CDR3 DNA: TGCGCCAGCAGTCAGGGTGGCAATGAGCAGTTCTTC

clone size: NA
D gene: NA
V gene: TRBV14
J gene: TRBJ2-5
CDR3 protein: CASSQEIVRGNEQYF
CDR3 DNA: TGTGCCAGCAGCCAAGAAATAGTTAGGGGGAATGAGCAGTACTTC

clone size: NA
D gene: TRBD2
V gene: TRBV19
J gene: TRBJ2-3
CDR3 protein: CASSDTSVDTQYF
CDR3 DNA: TGTGCTAGTAGTGATACTAGCGTGGATACGCAGTATTTT

clone size: NA
D gene: TRBD2
V gene: TRBV10-1
J gene: TRBJ2-3
CDR3 protein: CASSDSGRTTDTQYF
CDR3 DNA: TGCGCCAGCAGTGATAGCGGGAGAACCACAGATACGCAGTATTTT

clone size: few
D gene: NA
V gene: TRBV7-8
J gene: TRBJ2-1
CDR3 protein: CASRGGGALNEQFF
CDR3 DNA: TGTGCCAGCAGAGGGGGAGGGGCCCTCAATGAGCAGTTCTTC

clone size: NA
D gene: NA
V gene: TRBV18
J gene: TRBJ1-6
CDR3 protein: CASSPGPGTDSPLHF
CDR3 DNA: TGTGCCAGCTCACCAGGGCCAGGGACCGACTCACCCCTCCACTTT

clone size: once
D gene: NA
V gene: TRBV20-1
J gene: TRBJ2-5
CDR3 protein: CSARAGYGTQYF
CDR3 DNA: TGCAGTGCTAGAGCCGGGTATGGGACCCAGTACTTC

clone size: few
D gene: NA
V gene: TRBV6-2/TRBV6-3
J gene: TRBJ2-7
CDR3 protein: CASRRNRDPTGSYEQYF
CDR3 DNA: TGTGCCAGCAGACGGAATCGGGACCCCACCGGGTCCTACGAGCAGTACTTC

clone size: NA
D gene: NA
V gene: TRBV6-5
J gene: TRBJ2-5
CDR3 protein: CASSYEYRVHEQYF
CDR3 DNA: TGTGCCAGCAGTTACGAGTACAGGGTTCATGAGCAGTACTTC

clone size: few
D gene: NA
V gene: TRBV7-2
J gene: TRBJ2-5
CDR3 protein: CASSKTAQETQYF
CDR3 DNA: TGTGCCAGCAGCAAAACAGCCCAAGAGACCCAGTACTTC

clone size: NA
D gene: NA
V gene: TRBV7-9
J gene: TRBJ2-1
CDR3 protein: CASSSYRTGKGFYEQFF
CDR3 DNA: TGTGCCAGCAGCTCCTATCGGACGGGCAAGGGGTTCTATGAGCAGTTCTTC

clone size: many
D gene: TRBD2
V gene: TRBV5-5
J gene: TRBJ2-7
CDR3 protein: CASSQPGLAGVYEQYF
CDR3 DNA: TGTGCCAGCAGCCAGCCGGGACTAGCGGGAGTCTACGAGCAGTACTTC

clone size: NA
D gene: NA
V gene: TRBV4-2
J gene: TRBJ1-2
CDR3 protein: CASSHIFSGQGQNYDYTF
CDR3 DNA: TGTGCCAGCAGCCACATATTCTCCGGGCAGGGGCAAAACTATGACTACACCTTC

clone size: NA
D gene: TRBD2
V gene: TRBV10-2
J gene: TRBJ2-1
CDR3 protein: CASSVPSGGEQFF
CDR3 DNA: TGCGCCAGCAGTGTTCCTAGCGGGGGGGAGCAGTTCTTC

clone size: few
D gene: TRBD2
V gene: TRBV7-3
J gene: TRBJ2-3
CDR3 protein: CASSSNSGGRDTQYF
CDR3 DNA: TGTGCCAGCAGCTCAAATTCGGGCGGGAGAGATACGCAGTATTTT